Shown below are 15 T cell receptor beta chains from a single sample sequenced in a study of long-term antiretroviral therapy in people with HIV. Sequencing relied on immunoSEQ assay v3.0, run at survey level. The protocol was immunoSEQ multiplex PCR, while the TCRdb copy is restricted to in-frame clones and leaves out a portion. The sample consists of over 8,500 clones, roughly four fifths of them appearing once. The sample here was unsorted PBMCs, taken 7.2 years after starting antiretroviral therapy. Receptors were obtained from a man in his forties or fifties with HIV.

This clone was found once. The genes are TRBV29-1 and TRBJ1-1; D is possibly TRBD1 (5 bases). The CDR3 loop spans 13 amino acids. The V gene lost 3 bases and the J gene lost 1 base, with 9 bases spanning the gap. Germline lookup yields CDR1 SQVTM and CDR2 ANQGSEA. The CDR3 DNA is TGCAGCGTTGAGAGCCAGGGGAACACTGAAGCTTTCTTT. This encodes CSVESQGNTEAFF. The entire variable domain, with the rest obtained from reference TRBV29-1 and TRBJ1-1, is as follows: SAVISQKPSRDICQRGTSLTIQCQVDSQVTMMFWYRQQPGQSLTLIATANQGSEATYESGFVIDKFPISRPNLTFSTLTVSNMSPEDSSIYLCSVESQGNTEAFFGQGTRLTVV.

This chain uses TRBV5-6 with TRBJ1-5, with D possibly TRBD1 on 6 matching bases. The V gene's germline CDR1 is SGHDT and CDR2 YYEEEE. The V end lost 2 bases, the J end lost 0 bases, and 18 bases lay between the germline ends. CDR3 length: 18 amino acids. The DNA for the CDR3 is TGTGCCAGCAGCTTAAGAACTGGGGGGCGCGGTAGCAATCAGCCCCAGCATTTT. It yields the protein CASSLRTGGRGSNQPQHF.

The chain employs TRBV6-1 and TRBJ1-2; D is possibly TRBD1 (6 bases). Per the germline V gene, CDR1 is MNHNS and CDR2 is SASEGT. Trimming pared 2 bases from V and 3 bases from J, leaving 10 bases between. This CDR3 contains 14 residues. CDR3 DNA sequence: TGTGCCAGCAGTGAAACAGGGAGGCACTATGGCTACACCTTC. Its translation is CASSETGRHYGYTF.

DNA of the CDR3: TGTGCCAGCAGTGAAGCGGGGCCAGGGGGCTCCTACGAGCAGTACTTC. Translating it yields CASSEAGPGGSYEQYF. This chain connects TRBV2 to TRBJ2-7, with 7 positions matching TRBD1. This CDR3 contains 16 residues. V lost 0 bases, J lost 0 bases, and 5 bases stayed unmatched. CDR1 and CDR2 (germline): SNHLY, FYNNEI.

The chain uses TRBV5-6 and TRBJ1-1, with D possibly matching TRBD1 (6 bases). CDR3 size: 15 residues. Trimming pared 1 base from V and 4 bases from J, leaving 14 bases between. CDR1 and CDR2 from the germline V gene are SGHDT and YYEEEE. DNA for the CDR3: TGTGCCAGCAGCTTGATCGGGGGGCTAGGCACTGAAGCTTTCTTT. This sequence encodes CASSLIGGLGTEAFF. Based on the CDR3 plus reference TRBV5-6 and TRBJ1-1, the full variable domain is DAGVTQSPTHLIKTRGQQVTLRCSPKSGHDTVSWYQQALGQGPQFIFQYYEEEERQRGNFPDRFSGHQFPNYSSELNVNALLLGDSALYLCASSLIGGLGTEAFFGQGTRLTVV.

This chain links TRBV4-1 with TRBJ1-1, with a tentative D call TRBD1 (5 bases). Trimming removed 0 bases from V and 1 base from J, with 9 bases in between. Germline CDR1 MGHRA, CDR2 YSYEKL. This CDR3 has 15 amino acids. The CDR3 region is CASSQEKGPNTEAFF. Here the CDR3 DNA reads TGCGCCAGCAGCCAAGAAAAGGGGCCGAACACTGAAGCTTTCTTT.

The chain combines TRBV29-1 with TRBJ2-4, with a weak D call TRBD2 (6 bases). CDR1 and CDR2 (germline): SQVTM, ANQGSEA. Trimming took 7 bases from V and 8 from J, leaving 18 bases between them. The CDR3 has 13 residues. CDR3 amino acids: CSALARQGYIQYF. The CDR3 nucleotides are TGCAGCGCCCTAGCGCGGCAGGGATACATTCAGTACTTC.

The CDR3 sequence is CSVEGRGGSYNEQFF. DNA for the CDR3: TGCAGCGTTGAGGGTCGGGGAGGTTCCTACAATGAGCAGTTCTTC. The rearrangement uses TRBV29-1 and TRBJ2-1; the D gene is possibly TRBD2 (6 bases). The length of the CDR3 is 15 residues. The V end lost 3 bases, the J end lost 1 base, and 13 bases lay between the germline ends. Per the germline V gene, CDR1 is SQVTM and CDR2 is ANQGSEA.

The rearrangement joins TRBV29-1 to TRBJ1-1, with 8 bases lining up with TRBD1. The germline CDR1 and CDR2 sequences are SQVTM and ANQGSEA. The CDR3 extends over 13 amino acids. V shed 6 bases, J shed 3 bases, and the junction held 6 bases outside the gene matches. The CDR3 is CSVRTGKDTEAFF. CDR3 nucleotide sequence: TGCAGCGTCCGGACAGGGAAAGACACTGAAGCTTTCTTT.

V is TRBV5-5 and J is TRBJ2-1; D not certain. Per germline, CDR1 SGHKS and CDR2 YYEKEE (reference sequence). This CDR3 has 13 residues. The V and J ends lost 0 bases and 6 bases respectively, with 7 bases between them. The CDR3, as DNA: TGTGCCAGCAGCTTGGTGGTTACCAATGAGCAGTTCTTC. This gives the protein CASSLVVTNEQFF.

This chain connects TRBV5-8 to TRBJ1-6; D unclear. The V gene lost 1 base and the J gene lost 3 bases, with 8 bases spanning the gap. Germline assignment: CDR1 SGHTS and CDR2 YDEGEE. The CDR3 runs 15 residues. The CDR3 sequence: CASSLSGRYNSPLHF. In DNA form, the CDR3 reads TGTGCCAGCAGCTTGAGTGGCCGCTATAATTCACCCCTCCACTTT.

This chain connects TRBV27 to TRBJ2-7; D tentatively fits TRBD1 or TRBD2 (6 bases each). The germline CDR1 and CDR2 sequences are MNHEY and SMNVEV (reference sequence). Trimming stripped 5 bases from V and 3 bases from J, with 14 bases between. The CDR3 has 14 amino acids. The CDR3 sequence: CASSPGGVGYEQYF. The CDR3 DNA sequence: TGTGCCAGCAGTCCCGGGGGCGTTGGCTACGAGCAGTACTTC.

The chain joins TRBV11-1 to TRBJ2-1; D unresolved. CDR3 length equals 13 residues. The V gene's germline CDR1 is SGHAT and CDR2 FQDESV (reference sequence). The ends were cut back, 4 bases at V and 2 bases at J, with 6 bases in the middle. CDR3 nucleotides: TGTGCCAGCAGCTCCGCCGCCTACAATGAGCAGTTCTTC. It specifies CASSSAAYNEQFF.

A word on this clone: An end of the junction differs from the germline gene, which may be a read error. The chain joins TRBV27 to TRBJ2-7; D is unclear. The germline V gene has CDR1 MNHEY and CDR2 SMNVEV (reference sequence). The CDR3 is 16 residues long. CDR3 residues: CASSLYPGLGLNEQYF. The CDR3 DNA follows: TGTGCCAGCAGCTTATATCCGGGCCTGGGCCTAAACGAGCAGTACTTC.

The chain joins TRBV7-9 to TRBJ1-2, with D possibly being TRBD1 (5 bases). The CDR3 has 15 amino acids. Germline V lookup: CDR1 SEHNR, CDR2 FQNEAQ (reference sequence). The germline V and J ends were trimmed by 5 bases and 4 bases, with 17 bases remaining between them. The CDR3 loop is CASSPREGLGYGYTF. The DNA for the CDR3 is TGTGCCAGCAGCCCCCGGGAGGGGCTAGGCTATGGCTACACCTTC.